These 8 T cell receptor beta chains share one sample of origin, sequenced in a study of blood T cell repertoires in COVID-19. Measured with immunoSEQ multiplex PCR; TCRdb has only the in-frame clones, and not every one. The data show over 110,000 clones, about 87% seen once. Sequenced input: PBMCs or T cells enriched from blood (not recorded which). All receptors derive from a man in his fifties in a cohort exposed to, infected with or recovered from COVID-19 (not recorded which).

CDR3 region: CASSQGTRGSAFRQHNEQFF. The CDR3 DNA reads TGTGCCAGCAGCCAAGGAACCAGGGGGTCGGCCTTTCGGCAACACAATGAGCAGTTCTTC. The chain uses TRBV3-1 (or the pseudogene TRBV3-2) and TRBJ2-1, with 7 bases that match TRBD1. V gave up 1 base and J gave up 5 bases; unmatched junction bases: 20. The CDR3 covers 20 residues. Germline V gene lookup returns CDR1 LGHDT and CDR2 YNNKEL (reference sequence).

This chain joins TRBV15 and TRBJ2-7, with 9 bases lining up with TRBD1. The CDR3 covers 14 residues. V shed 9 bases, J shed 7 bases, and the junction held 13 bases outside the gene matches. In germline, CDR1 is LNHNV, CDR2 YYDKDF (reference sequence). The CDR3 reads CATRRTGAETEQYF. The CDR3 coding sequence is TGTGCCACAAGGAGGACAGGGGCCGAGACGGAGCAGTACTTC. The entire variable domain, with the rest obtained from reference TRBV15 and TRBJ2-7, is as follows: DAMVIQNPRYQVTQFGKPVTLSCSQTLNHNVMYWYQQKSSQAPKLLFHYYDKDFNNEADTPDNFQSRRPNTSFCFLDIRSPGLGDTAMYLCATRRTGAETEQYFGPGTRLTVT.

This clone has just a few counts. In DNA form, the CDR3 reads TGTGCCAGCAGTCAACGGACACCTTATAGCAATCAGCCCCAGCATTTT. As protein: CASSQRTPYSNQPQHF. This chain links TRBV27 with TRBJ1-5; the D gene is possibly TRBD1 (5 bases). Looked up from germline, CDR1 is MNHEY and CDR2 is SMNVEV (reference sequence). V lost 5 bases, J lost 0 bases, and 14 bases lay in between. CDR3 size: 16 residues.

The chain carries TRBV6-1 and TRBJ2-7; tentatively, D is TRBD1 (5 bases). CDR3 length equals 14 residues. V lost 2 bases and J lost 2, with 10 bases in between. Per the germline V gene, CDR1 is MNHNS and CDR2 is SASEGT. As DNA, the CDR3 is TGTGCCAGCAGTGAAAGGCAGGGAACCTACGAGCAGTACTTC. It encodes CASSERQGTYEQYF.

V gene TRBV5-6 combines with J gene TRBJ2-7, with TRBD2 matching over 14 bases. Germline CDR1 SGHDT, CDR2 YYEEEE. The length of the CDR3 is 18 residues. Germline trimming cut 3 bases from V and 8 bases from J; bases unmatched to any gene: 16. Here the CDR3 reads CASSWWGGTSGSAEQQYF. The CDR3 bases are TGTGCCAGCAGCTGGTGGGGGGGGACTAGCGGGAGCGCCGAACAGCAGTACTTC. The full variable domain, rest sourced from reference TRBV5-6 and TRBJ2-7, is DAGVTQSPTHLIKTRGQQVTLRCSPKSGHDTVSWYQQALGQGPQFIFQYYEEEERQRGNFPDRFSGHQFPNYSSELNVNALLLGDSALYLCASSWWGGTSGSAEQQYFGPGTRLTVT.

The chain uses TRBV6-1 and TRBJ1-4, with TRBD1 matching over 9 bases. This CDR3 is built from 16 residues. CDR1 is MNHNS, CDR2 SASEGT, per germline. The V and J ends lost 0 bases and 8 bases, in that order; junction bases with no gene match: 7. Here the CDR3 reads CASSEAGTGLGEKLFF. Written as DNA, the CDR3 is TGTGCCAGCAGTGAAGCGGGGACAGGGCTAGGGGAAAAACTGTTTTTT.

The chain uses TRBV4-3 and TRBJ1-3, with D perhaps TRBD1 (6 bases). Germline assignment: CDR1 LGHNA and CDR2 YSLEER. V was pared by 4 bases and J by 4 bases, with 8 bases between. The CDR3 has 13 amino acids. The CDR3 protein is CASSPGQGNTIYF. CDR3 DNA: TGCGCCAGCAGCCCCGGACAGGGAAACACCATATATTTT.

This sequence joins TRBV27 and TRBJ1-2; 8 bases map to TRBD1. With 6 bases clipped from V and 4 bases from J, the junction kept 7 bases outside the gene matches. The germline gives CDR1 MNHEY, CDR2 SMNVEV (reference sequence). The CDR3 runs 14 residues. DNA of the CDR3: TGTGCCAGCAGGGCAGGGGGCGGAGGCTATGGCTACACCTTC. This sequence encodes CASRAGGGGYGYTF.